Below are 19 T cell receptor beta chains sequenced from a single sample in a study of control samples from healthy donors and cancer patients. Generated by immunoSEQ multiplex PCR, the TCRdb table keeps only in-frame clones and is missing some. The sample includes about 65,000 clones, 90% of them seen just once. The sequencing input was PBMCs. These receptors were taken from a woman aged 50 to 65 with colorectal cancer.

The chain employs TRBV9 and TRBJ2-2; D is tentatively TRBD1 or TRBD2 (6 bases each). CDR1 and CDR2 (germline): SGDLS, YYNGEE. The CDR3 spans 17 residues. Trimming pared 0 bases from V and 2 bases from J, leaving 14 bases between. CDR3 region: CASSVVSGEANTGELFF. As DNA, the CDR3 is TGTGCCAGCAGCGTAGTGTCAGGGGAGGCTAACACCGGGGAGCTGTTTTTT.

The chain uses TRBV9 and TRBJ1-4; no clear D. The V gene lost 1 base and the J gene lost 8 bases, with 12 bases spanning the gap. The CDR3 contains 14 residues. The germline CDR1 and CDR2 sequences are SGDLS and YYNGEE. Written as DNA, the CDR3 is TGTGCCAGCAGCGTAACTCAGTTTGCGGAAAAACTGTTTTTT. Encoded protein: CASSVTQFAEKLFF.

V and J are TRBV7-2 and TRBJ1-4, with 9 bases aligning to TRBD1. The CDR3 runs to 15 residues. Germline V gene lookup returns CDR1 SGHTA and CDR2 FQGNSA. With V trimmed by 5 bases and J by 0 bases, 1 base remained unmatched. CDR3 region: CASSGDRATNEKLFF. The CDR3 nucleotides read TGTGCCAGCAGCGGGGACAGGGCAACTAATGAAAAACTGTTTTTT.

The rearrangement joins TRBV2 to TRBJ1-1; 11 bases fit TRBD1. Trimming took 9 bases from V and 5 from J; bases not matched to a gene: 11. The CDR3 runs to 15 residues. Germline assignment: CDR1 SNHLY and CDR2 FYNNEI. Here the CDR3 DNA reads TGTGCCAGTAGCGGGGACAGGGGGTTAGGGACTGAAGCTTTCTTT. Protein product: CASSGDRGLGTEAFF.

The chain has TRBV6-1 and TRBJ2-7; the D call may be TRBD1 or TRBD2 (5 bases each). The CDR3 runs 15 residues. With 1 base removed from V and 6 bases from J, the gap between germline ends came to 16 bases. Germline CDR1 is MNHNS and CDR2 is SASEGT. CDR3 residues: CASSEVYDSGFEQYF. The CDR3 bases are TGTGCCAGCAGTGAAGTATATGACAGCGGCTTCGAGCAGTACTTC.

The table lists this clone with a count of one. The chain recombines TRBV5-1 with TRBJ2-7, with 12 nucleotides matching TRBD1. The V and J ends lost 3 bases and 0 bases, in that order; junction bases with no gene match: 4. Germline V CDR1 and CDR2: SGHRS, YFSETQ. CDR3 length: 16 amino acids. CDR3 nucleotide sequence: TGCGCCAGCAGCTGGGGACAGGGGGCCGGCTCCTACGAGCAGTACTTC. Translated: CASSWGQGAGSYEQYF.

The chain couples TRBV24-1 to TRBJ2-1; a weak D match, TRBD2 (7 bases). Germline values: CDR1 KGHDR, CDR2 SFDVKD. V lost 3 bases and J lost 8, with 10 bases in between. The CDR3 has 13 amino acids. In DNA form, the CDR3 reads TGTGCCACCAGTGATGGGGGGGGCGATGAGCAGTTCTTC. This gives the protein CATSDGGGDEQFF.

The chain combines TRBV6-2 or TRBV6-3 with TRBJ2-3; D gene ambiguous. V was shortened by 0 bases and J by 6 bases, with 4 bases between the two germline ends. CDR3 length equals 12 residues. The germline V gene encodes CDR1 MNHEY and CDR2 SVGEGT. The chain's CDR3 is CASSYSGDTQYF. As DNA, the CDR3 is TGTGCCAGCAGTTACTCCGGGGATACGCAGTATTTT.

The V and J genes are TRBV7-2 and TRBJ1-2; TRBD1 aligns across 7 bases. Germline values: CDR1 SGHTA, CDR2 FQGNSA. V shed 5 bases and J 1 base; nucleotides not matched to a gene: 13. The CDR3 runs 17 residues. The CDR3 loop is CASSRTGLGLFNYGYTF. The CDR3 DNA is TGTGCCAGCAGCCGGACAGGCCTTGGACTTTTTAACTATGGCTACACCTTC.

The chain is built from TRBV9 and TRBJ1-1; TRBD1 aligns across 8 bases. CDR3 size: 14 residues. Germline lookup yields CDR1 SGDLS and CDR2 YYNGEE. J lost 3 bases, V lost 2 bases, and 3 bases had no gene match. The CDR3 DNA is TGTGCCAGCAGCGTCCAGGGGGCCGACACTGAAGCTTTCTTT. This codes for CASSVQGADTEAFF. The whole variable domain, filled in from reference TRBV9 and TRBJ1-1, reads DSGVTQTPKHLITATGQRVTLRCSPRSGDLSVYWYQQSLDQGLQFLIQYYNGEERAKGNILERFSAQQFPDLHSELNLSSLELGDSALYFCASSVQGADTEAFFGQGTRLTVV.

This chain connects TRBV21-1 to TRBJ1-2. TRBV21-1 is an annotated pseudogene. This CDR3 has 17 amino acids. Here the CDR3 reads CASSKGGFWTKLYGYTF. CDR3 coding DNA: TGTGCCAGCAGCAAAGGAGGGTTTTGGACAAAACTCTATGGCTACACCTTC.

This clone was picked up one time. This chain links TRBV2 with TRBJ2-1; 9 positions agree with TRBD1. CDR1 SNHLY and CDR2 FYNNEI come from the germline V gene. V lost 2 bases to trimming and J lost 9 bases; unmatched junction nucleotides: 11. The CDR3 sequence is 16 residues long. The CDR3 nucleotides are TGTGCCAGCAGTGAATTCACCCCGGGACAGGGAAGTGAGCAGTTCTTC. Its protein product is CASSEFTPGQGSEQFF.

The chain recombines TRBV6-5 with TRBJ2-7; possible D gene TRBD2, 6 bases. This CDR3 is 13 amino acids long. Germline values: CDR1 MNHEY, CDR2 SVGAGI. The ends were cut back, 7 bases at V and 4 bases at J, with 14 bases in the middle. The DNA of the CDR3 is TGTGCCAGCATAGGAGGGTATCTTTACGAGCAGTACTTC. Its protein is CASIGGYLYEQYF.

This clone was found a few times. In DNA form, the CDR3 reads TGCAGTGCTAGACCATACAATGAGCAGTTCTTC. Its protein product is CSARPYNEQFF. This chain joins TRBV20-1 and TRBJ2-1; the D is unclear. The germline CDR1 and CDR2 sequences are DFQATT and SNEGSKA (reference sequence). Trimming left V 2 bases short and J 4 bases short, with 3 bases between. This CDR3 is built from 11 residues.

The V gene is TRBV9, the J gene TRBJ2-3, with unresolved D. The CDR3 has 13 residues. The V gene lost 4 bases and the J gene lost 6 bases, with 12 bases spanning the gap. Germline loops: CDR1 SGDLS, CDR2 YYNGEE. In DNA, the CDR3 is TGTGCCAGCAGCTACTCTGAAGGGGATACGCAGTATTTT. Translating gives CASSYSEGDTQYF. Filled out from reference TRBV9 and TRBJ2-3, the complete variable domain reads DSGVTQTPKHLITATGQRVTLRCSPRSGDLSVYWYQQSLDQGLQFLIQYYNGEERAKGNILERFSAQQFPDLHSELNLSSLELGDSALYFCASSYSEGDTQYFGPGTRLTVL.

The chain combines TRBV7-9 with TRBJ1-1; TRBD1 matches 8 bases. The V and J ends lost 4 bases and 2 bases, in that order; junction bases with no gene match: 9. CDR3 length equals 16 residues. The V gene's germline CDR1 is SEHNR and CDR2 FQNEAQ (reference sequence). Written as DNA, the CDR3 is TGTGCCAGCAGCTCGGCAGGGGGCAGTGGAAACACTGAAGCTTTCTTT. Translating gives CASSSAGGSGNTEAFF.

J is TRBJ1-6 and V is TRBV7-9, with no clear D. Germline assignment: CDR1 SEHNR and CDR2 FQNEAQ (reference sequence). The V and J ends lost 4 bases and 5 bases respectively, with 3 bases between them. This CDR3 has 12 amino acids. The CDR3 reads CASSYNNSPLHF. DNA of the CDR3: TGTGCCAGCAGCTACAATAATTCACCCCTCCACTTT.

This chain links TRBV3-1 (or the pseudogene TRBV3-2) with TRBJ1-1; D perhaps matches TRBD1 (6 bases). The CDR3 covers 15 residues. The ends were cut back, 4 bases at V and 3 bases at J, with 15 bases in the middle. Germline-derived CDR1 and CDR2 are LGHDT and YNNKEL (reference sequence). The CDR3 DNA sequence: TGTGCCAGCAGCCCCTCCGGGGGGGCTGACACTGAAGCTTTCTTT. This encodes CASSPSGGADTEAFF.

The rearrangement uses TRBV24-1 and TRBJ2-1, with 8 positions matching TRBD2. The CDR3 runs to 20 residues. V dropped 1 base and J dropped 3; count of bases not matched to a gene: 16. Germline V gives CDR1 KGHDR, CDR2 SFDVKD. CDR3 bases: TGTGCCACCAGTGATTTTCGGATCTCGGGTGGTAGCGGGAACTACAATGAGCAGTTCTTC. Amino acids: CATSDFRISGGSGNYNEQFF.